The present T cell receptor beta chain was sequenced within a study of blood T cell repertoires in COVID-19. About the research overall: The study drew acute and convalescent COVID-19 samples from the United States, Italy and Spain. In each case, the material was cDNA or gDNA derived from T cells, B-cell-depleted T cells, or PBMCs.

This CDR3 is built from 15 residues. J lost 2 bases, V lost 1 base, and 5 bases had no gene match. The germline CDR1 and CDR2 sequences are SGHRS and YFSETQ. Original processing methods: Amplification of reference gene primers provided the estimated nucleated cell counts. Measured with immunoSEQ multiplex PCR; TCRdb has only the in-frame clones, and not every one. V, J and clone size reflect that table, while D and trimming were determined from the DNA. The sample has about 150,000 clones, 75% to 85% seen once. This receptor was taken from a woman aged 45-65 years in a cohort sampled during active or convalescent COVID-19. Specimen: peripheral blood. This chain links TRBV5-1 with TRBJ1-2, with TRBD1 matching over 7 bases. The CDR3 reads CASSLPWGQNYGYTF. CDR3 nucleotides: TGCGCCAGCAGCTTGCCCTGGGGACAGAACTATGGCTACACCTTC. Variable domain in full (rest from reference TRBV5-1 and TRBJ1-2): KAGVTQTPRYLIKTRGQQVTLSCSPISGHRSVSWYQQTPGQGLQFLFEYFSETQRNKGNFPGRFSGRQFSNSRSEMNVSTLELGDSALYLCASSLPWGQNYGYTFGSGTRLTVV.